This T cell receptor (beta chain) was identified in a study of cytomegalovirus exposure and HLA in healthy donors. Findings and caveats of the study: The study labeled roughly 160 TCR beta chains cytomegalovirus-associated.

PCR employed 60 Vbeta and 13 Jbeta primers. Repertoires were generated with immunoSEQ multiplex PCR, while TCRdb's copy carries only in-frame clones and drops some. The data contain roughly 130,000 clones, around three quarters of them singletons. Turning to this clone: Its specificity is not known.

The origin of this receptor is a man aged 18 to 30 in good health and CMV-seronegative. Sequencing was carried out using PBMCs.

The DNA of the CDR3 is TGTGCCAGCACCCGGAGCGGGACCCCTAATGAAAAACTGTTTTTT. It specifies CASTRSGTPNEKLFF. The rearrangement links TRBV28 to TRBJ1-4, with D possibly being TRBD1 (5 bases). The germline V gene has CDR1 MDHEN and CDR2 SYDVKM. The CDR3 length is 15 residues. Trimming removed 7 bases at V and 3 bases at J, with 15 bases between.